The clone carrying this TCR beta chain has just a few counts. This sample stems from a study of beta chain features in type 1 diabetes. Expressed TCRB transcripts got sequenced, as all isolated RNA was reverse transcribed. TCRdb's table, derived via immunoSEQ multiplex PCR, lists solely in-frame clones and lacks some. The sample contains under 350,000 clones, 7.5% to 9.5% of which appear only once. The sample comprised central memory CD4+ T cells from blood. This clonotype was sampled from a woman under 30 in good health.

The CDR3 nucleotides read TGTGCCAGCAGCAAAGGGGTCAGTAAGAACACCGGGGAGCTGTTTTTT. Encoded protein: CASSKGVSKNTGELFF. The chain joins TRBV21-1 to TRBJ2-2. TRBV21-1 is listed as a pseudogene. The length of the CDR3 is 16 residues.